A selection of T cell receptor beta chains follows, all from one sample in a study of shared clonotypes between healthy human individuals. Repertoires were generated with immunoSEQ multiplex PCR, while TCRdb's copy carries only in-frame clones and drops some. The profile shows about 1.5 million clones, 98% of them singletons. Sequenced material: naive CD4+ T cells sorted from blood. These receptors were collected from a man aged 25-45 years in good health. The CDR3 runs from the conserved cysteine through the conserved F or W. A D gene is named only where the DNA matches it firmly. For some rows the clone size is stated as once, few or many, or as a class when expanded; others skip it.

v_call	clone_size	j_call	d_call	cdr3_nt	cdr3_aa
TRBV7-8	-	TRBJ2-7	TRBD2	TGTGCCAGCAGCTTACCGGCTAGCGGGAGTTACGAGCAGTACTTC	CASSLPASGSYEQYF
TRBV10-2	-	TRBJ2-2	-	TGCGCCAGCAGCGATACTTGGAATGGGCGGAGGAACACCGGGGAGCTGTTTTTT	CASSDTWNGRRNTGELFF
TRBV28	-	TRBJ1-2	-	TGTGCCAGCATGAGCTTGGGGTCTAACTATGGCTACACCTTC	CASMSLGSNYGYTF
TRBV11-2	-	TRBJ2-5	-	TGTGCCAGCGGGGAGGAGACCCAGTACTTC	CASGEETQYF
TRBV7-2	-	TRBJ1-2	TRBD1	TGTGCCAGCACCCGCCCGGACAGGGGGCCCTATGGCTACACCTTC	CASTRPDRGPYGYTF
TRBV10-3	-	TRBJ2-5	TRBD1	TGTGCCATCAGTGACAGGGGGCAAGAGACCCAGTACTTC	CAISDRGQETQYF
TRBV7-9	-	TRBJ2-7	TRBD2	TGTGCCAGCAGCTTAGAGTTAGGGGGACTAGCGGGACTGTACGAGCAGTACTTC	CASSLELGGLAGLYEQYF
TRBV5-1	-	TRBJ2-1	-	TGCGCCAGCAGCTATGACGTCGAGCAGTTCTTC	CASSYDVEQFF
TRBV28	-	TRBJ2-1	TRBD2	TGTGCCAGTGGACTAGCGGTTTACAATGAGCAGTTCTTC	CASGLAVYNEQFF
TRBV11-3	-	TRBJ2-1	TRBD2	TGTGCCAGCAGCTTAGTTCTAGCGGGATCCTCCTACAATGAGCAGTTCTTC	CASSLVLAGSSYNEQFF
TRBV6-5	-	TRBJ1-5	-	TGTGCCAGCAGTACACACAGGGATAGCAATCAGCCCCAGCATTTT	CASSTHRDSNQPQHF
TRBV18	once	TRBJ2-7	TRBD2	TGTGCCAGCTCACCCGGCGGGAGAGGTGCCTACGAGCAGTACTTC	CASSPGGRGAYEQYF
TRBV21-1	-	TRBJ1-1	-	TGTGCCAGCAGCAAGGGGGACAGGGGATATGAAGCTTTCTTT	CASSKGDRGYEAFF
TRBV28	-	TRBJ2-1	TRBD2	TGTGCCAGCAGTTCAGGTTCTCGCGGGAGTAGGGATGAGCAGTTCTTC	CASSSGSRGSRDEQFF
TRBV7-8	-	TRBJ2-1	TRBD2	TGTGCCAGCAGCCCAGCGGGACTAGCGGGCTACAATGAGCAGTTCTTC	CASSPAGLAGYNEQFF
TRBV5-1	-	TRBJ2-7	-	TGCGCCAGCAGCGCGGGACAAACCTACGAGCAGTACTTC	CASSAGQTYEQYF
TRBV6-4	-	TRBJ2-3	-	TGTGCCAGCAGTCCCTTTGGTAACGAAGTTAGCACAGATACGCAGTATTTT	CASSPFGNEVSTDTQYF
TRBV19	-	TRBJ2-1	TRBD1	TGTGCCAGTAGTGACCCGGGACAGGGCAATGAGCAGTTCTTC	CASSDPGQGNEQFF
TRBV14	-	TRBJ2-2	-	TGTGCCAGCAGCCAACTACGAGGGGTTGGGAGACGAACCGGGGAGCTGTTTTTT	CASSQLRGVGRRTGELFF
TRBV7-2	-	TRBJ2-2	TRBD2	TGTGCCAGCAAGGGGAGGGAGTTTCGCTCCGGGGAGCTGTTTTTT	CASKGREFRSGELFF
TRBV18	-	TRBJ2-3	-	TGTGCCAGCTACCCAAAACTGACTGACCCTCTGTATTTT	CASYPKLTDPLYF
TRBV6-5	-	TRBJ2-1	-	TGTGCCAGCAGCCCCGAGGGGGTAAGCGAGCAGTTCTTC	CASSPEGVSEQFF
TRBV6-1	-	TRBJ2-5	-	TGTGCCAGCAGTGGGCTATGGGGGGCAGGGGAGACCCAGTACTTC	CASSGLWGAGETQYF
TRBV28	-	TRBJ2-3	-	TGTGCCAGCAGGGGAATCCAACACATGGCAGATACGCAGTATTTT	CASRGIQHMADTQYF
TRBV6-1	-	TRBJ2-4	-	TGTGCCAGCAGTGAAACTCGGAGCAAAAACATTCAGTACTTC	CASSETRSKNIQYF
TRBV29-1	-	TRBJ1-2	TRBD1	TGCAGCGTTGAAGATCGTAGACAGGGCTTGGGCTACACCTTC	CSVEDRRQGLGYTF
TRBV7-2	-	TRBJ2-5	TRBD2	TGTGCCAGCAGCTTAGGCCCCGGGACTAGTAACCAAGAGACCCAGTACTTC	CASSLGPGTSNQETQYF
TRBV5-4	once	TRBJ2-7	-	TGTGCCAGCAGCTTAACTCCGTACGAGCAGTACTTC	CASSLTPYEQYF
TRBV7-9	-	TRBJ2-1	TRBD2	TGTGCCAGCAGCTTATCGTTTGCGGGAGTAAATGAGCAGTTCTTC	CASSLSFAGVNEQFF
TRBV7-6	-	TRBJ2-2	-	TGTGCCAGCAGCTTAGAACCCGGGACCCCCTCCGGGGAGCTGTTTTTT	CASSLEPGTPSGELFF
TRBV19	-	TRBJ2-5	-	TGTGCCAGTAGTCGGACAGTCCGGGGGATTGATGAGACCCAGTACTTC	CASSRTVRGIDETQYF
TRBV11-1	once	TRBJ2-7	-	TGTGCCAGCAGCTTGCCACCCAGCGGTCTCGGAGTATACGAGCAGTACTTC	CASSLPPSGLGVYEQYF
TRBV18	-	TRBJ2-5	TRBD2	TGTGCCAGCTCATCTTTAGCGGGAGACGGGGAGACCCAGTACTTC	CASSSLAGDGETQYF
TRBV5-1	-	TRBJ2-7	-	TGCGCCAGCAGCTTTATTGGAGGGGATTCCTACGAGCAGTACTTC	CASSFIGGDSYEQYF
TRBV4-1	once	TRBJ2-7	TRBD2	TGCGCCAGCAGCCAAGTCCCACTAGCGGGAGAGAAAGAGCAGTACTTC	CASSQVPLAGEKEQYF
TRBV5-1	-	TRBJ1-2	TRBD1	TGCGCCAGCAGCAGGGATGGGACAGGGGACGGCTACACCTTC	CASSRDGTGDGYTF
TRBV27	-	TRBJ2-1	TRBD1	TGTGCCAGCAGTCCGCGGACAGGTAGATACAATGAGCAGTTCTTC	CASSPRTGRYNEQFF
TRBV11-2	-	TRBJ2-5	-	TGTGCCAGCAGCCTATTCCAAGAGACCCAGTACTTC	CASSLFQETQYF
TRBV9	-	TRBJ2-7	-	TGTGCCAGCAGCGTAGCCCCGAGGGGAACCTACGAGCAGTACTTC	CASSVAPRGTYEQYF
TRBV18	once	TRBJ1-2	TRBD1	TGTGCCAGCTCACCAGAGCCCGGGACAGGGTCTGGCTACACCTTC	CASSPEPGTGSGYTF
TRBV5-1	-	TRBJ1-4	-	TGCGCCAGCAGCCTGGGGTTCGGACCAGTCGCTACTAATGAAAAACTGTTTTTT	CASSLGFGPVATNEKLFF
TRBV5-1	-	TRBJ2-3	-	TGCGCCAGCAGCTTGTCGGCGCACCTCACAGATACGCAGTATTTT	CASSLSAHLTDTQYF
TRBV11-2	-	TRBJ2-1	TRBD2	TGTGCCAGCAGCTTGCTTTTCGCGGGAGGATACAATGAGCAGTTCTTC	CASSLLFAGGYNEQFF
TRBV6-6	-	TRBJ2-7	TRBD1	TGTGCCAGCAGCCCACGGGACAGGGGGCCCGAGCAGTACTTC	CASSPRDRGPEQYF
TRBV5-6	-	TRBJ1-5	-	TGTGCCAGCAGCTTGGGTTCTTGGCGGGGACAGCCCCAGCATTTT	CASSLGSWRGQPQHF
TRBV10-1	-	TRBJ2-3	-	TGCGCCAGCAGTGAGTCGTCGTTTCCGGGCGGCACAGATACGCAGTATTTT	CASSESSFPGGTDTQYF
TRBV7-6	-	TRBJ2-3	TRBD2	TGTGCCAGCAGCTTAGCGGGAGGGTTTGCAGATACGCAGTATTTT	CASSLAGGFADTQYF
TRBV18	-	TRBJ2-3	-	TGTGCCAGCTCACCGCGAGGAGATACGCAGTATTTT	CASSPRGDTQYF